Below, 8 T cell receptor beta chains from the same sample are listed, as sequenced in a study of blood T cell dynamics during melanoma immunotherapy. Indicated time point: pre-treatment baseline. Repertoires were generated with immunoSEQ multiplex PCR, while TCRdb's copy carries only in-frame clones and drops some. The sample has 20,000 to 30,000 clones; around 85% are singletons. The input for sequencing was blood, taken from a patient treated with checkpoint blockade. The receptors derive from a human donor with melanoma.

The chain has TRBV15 and TRBJ2-7, with 7 nucleotides matching TRBD2. This CDR3 is built from 16 residues. V dropped 2 bases and J dropped 7; count of bases not matched to a gene: 14. Germline loops: CDR1 LNHNV, CDR2 YYDKDF (reference sequence). Written as DNA, the CDR3 is TGTGCCACCAGCAGAAGTGTCGGGACTACGAGAGGGGAGCAGTACTTC. Protein product: CATSRSVGTTRGEQYF.

The chain uses TRBV7-2 and TRBJ2-1; D call uncertain. This CDR3 spans 15 amino acids. CDR1 and CDR2 (germline): SGHTA, FQGNSA. V gave up 0 bases and J gave up 2 bases, with 8 bases separating them. CDR3 loop: CASSLARRAYNEQFF. CDR3 DNA sequence: TGTGCCAGCAGCTTAGCGAGGCGTGCCTACAATGAGCAGTTCTTC. Based on the CDR3 plus reference TRBV7-2 and TRBJ2-1, the full variable domain is GAGVSQSPSNKVTEKGKDVELRCDPISGHTALYWYRQSLGQGLEFLIYFQGNSAPDKSGLPSDRFSAERTGGSVSTLTIQRTQQEDSAVYLCASSLARRAYNEQFFGPGTRLTVL.

This clone has just one count. The V and J genes are TRBV5-8 and TRBJ1-3; no clear D. Germline CDR1 SGHTS, CDR2 YDEGEE. This CDR3 contains 16 residues. The V end lost 0 bases, the J end lost 0 bases, and 10 bases lay between the germline ends. CDR3 in DNA: TGTGCCAGCAGCTTGGAGACAACCCACTCTGGAAACACCATATATTTT. It encodes CASSLETTHSGNTIYF. The whole variable domain, remainder taken from reference TRBV5-8 and TRBJ1-3, is EAGVTQSPTHLIKTRGQQATLRCSPISGHTSVYWYQQALGLGLQFLLWYDEGEERNRGNFPPRFSGRQFPNYSSELNVNALELEDSALYLCASSLETTHSGNTIYFGEGSWLTVV.

The CDR3 is CASSPLTSYEQYF. CDR3 bases: TGTGCCAGCAGTCCCCTGACTAGCTACGAGCAGTACTTC. The rearrangement links TRBV27 to TRBJ2-5; D may be TRBD2 (6 bases). The DNA end favors TRBJ2-7, so the J call may be wrong. This CDR3 spans 13 amino acids. Germline V gene lookup returns CDR1 MNHEY and CDR2 SMNVEV (reference sequence).

The V gene is TRBV29-1, the J gene TRBJ2-3; 8 positions agree with TRBD1. The V and J ends lost 4 bases and 1 base, in that order; junction bases with no gene match: 10. The CDR3 has 16 residues. Germline V CDR1 and CDR2: SQVTM, ANQGSEA. The CDR3 protein is CSVAGTGYSGTDTQYF. For the CDR3, the DNA is TGCAGCGTTGCCGGGACAGGTTATTCGGGCACAGATACGCAGTATTTT.

Turning to this clone: The same CDR3 also results from other DNA sequences found in this sample. This sequence joins TRBV6-1 and TRBJ2-6; TRBD1 matches 7 bases. CDR3 length: 17 residues. V lost 2 bases, J lost 0 bases, and 4 bases stayed unmatched. Per the germline V gene, CDR1 is MNHNS and CDR2 is SASEGT. For the CDR3, the DNA is TGTGCCAGCAGTGAAAGACAGGGCCTCTCTGGGGCCAACGTCCTGACTTTC. It specifies CASSERQGLSGANVLTF.

The V call is TRBV28, the J call TRBJ2-7, with D hard to call. CDR1 and CDR2 (germline): MDHEN, SYDVKM. V dropped 6 bases and J dropped 5 bases, with 8 bases sitting between them. The CDR3 is 11 residues long. CDR3: CASRSRHEQYF. The CDR3 nucleotides read TGTGCCAGCAGGAGCCGTCACGAGCAGTACTTC.

V usage is TRBV6-4 and J usage is TRBJ1-2; 9 bases align to TRBD1. Trimming at V came to 5 bases and at J to 1 base, leaving 8 bases not matched to a gene. CDR1 is MRHNA, CDR2 SNTAGT, per germline. The CDR3 is 16 residues long. In DNA, the CDR3 is TGTGCCAGCAGTCCGGGACAGGGAAATATTAACTATGGCTACACCTTC. It translates to CASSPGQGNINYGYTF.